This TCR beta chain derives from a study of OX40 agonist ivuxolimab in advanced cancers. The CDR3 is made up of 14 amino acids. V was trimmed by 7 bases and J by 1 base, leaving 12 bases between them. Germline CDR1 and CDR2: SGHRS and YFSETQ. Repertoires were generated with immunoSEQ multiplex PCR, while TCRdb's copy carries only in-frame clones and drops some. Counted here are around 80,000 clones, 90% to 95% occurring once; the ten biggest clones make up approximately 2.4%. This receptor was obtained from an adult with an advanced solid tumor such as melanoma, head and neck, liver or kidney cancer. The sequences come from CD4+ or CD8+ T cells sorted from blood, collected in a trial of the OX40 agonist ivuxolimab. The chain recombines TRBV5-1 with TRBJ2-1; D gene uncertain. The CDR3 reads CASAARASYNEQFF. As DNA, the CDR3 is TGCGCCAGCGCCGCCCGGGCGTCCTACAATGAGCAGTTCTTC.